This paragraph covers one T cell receptor beta chain sequence. Its antigen is as yet unknown. Each of the patients experienced relapse following autologous stem cell transplantation, and their brentuximab vedotin exposure differed. The record originates from a study of PD-1 blockade in classical Hodgkin lymphoma. Study-wide points: Possible causes of repertoire differences, disease activity or prior therapy, remain undefined.

Using immunoSEQ multiplex PCR, the repertoire was profiled, and TCRdb retains in-frame clones only, with some absent. The table includes 20,000 or so clones, about 82% detected once. Sequenced here: peripheral blood mononuclear cells (PBMCs), sampled before the second cycle of nivolumab. The receptor comes from a human donor with classical Hodgkin lymphoma.

The CDR3 DNA reads as TGTGCCAGCAGTCCCCGGGACAGGGGTGCCCTGGCTGAAGCTTTCTTT. Its protein product is CASSPRDRGALAEAFF. This chain joins TRBV25-1 and TRBJ1-1; 10 nucleotides line up with TRBD1. There are 16 residues in the CDR3. The germline CDR1 and CDR2 sequences are MGHDK and SYGVNS. Unmatched junction bases numbered 12, after V lost 5 bases and J lost 6 bases.